This T cell receptor (beta chain) came from a study of blood T cell repertoires in COVID-19. V lost 4 bases, J lost 10 bases, and 15 bases lay in between. This CDR3 has 13 residues. Germline V gene sequence: CDR1 SGHNT, CDR2 YYREEE (reference sequence). Assay used: immunoSEQ multiplex PCR; TCRdb lists only in-frame clones, some missing. Here the sample spans nearly 250,000 clones, about 82% being singletons. This sequence was found in a woman of 80 years or more with COVID-19, enrolled during active disease. The rearrangement joins TRBV5-4 to TRBJ2-1; tentative D call: TRBD1 (6 bases). What was sequenced was peripheral blood. CDR3 bases: TGTGCCAGCAGCCGACCAGAGACAGGCGAGCAGTTCTTC. Protein product: CASSRPETGEQFF.